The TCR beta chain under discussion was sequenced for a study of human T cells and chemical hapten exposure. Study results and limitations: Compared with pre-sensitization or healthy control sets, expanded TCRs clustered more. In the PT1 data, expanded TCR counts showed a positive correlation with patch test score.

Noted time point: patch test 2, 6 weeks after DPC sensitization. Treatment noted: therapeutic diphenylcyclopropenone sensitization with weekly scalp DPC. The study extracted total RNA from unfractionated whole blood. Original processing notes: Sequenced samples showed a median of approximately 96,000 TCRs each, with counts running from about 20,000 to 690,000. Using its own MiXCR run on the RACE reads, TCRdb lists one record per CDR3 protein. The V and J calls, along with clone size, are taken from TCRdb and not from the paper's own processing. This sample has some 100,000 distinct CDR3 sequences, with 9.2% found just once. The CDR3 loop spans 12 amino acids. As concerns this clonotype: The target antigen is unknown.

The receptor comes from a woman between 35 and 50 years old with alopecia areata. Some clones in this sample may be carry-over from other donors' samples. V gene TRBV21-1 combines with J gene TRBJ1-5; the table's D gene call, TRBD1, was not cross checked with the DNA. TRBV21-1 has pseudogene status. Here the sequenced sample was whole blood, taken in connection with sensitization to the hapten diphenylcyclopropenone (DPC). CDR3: CASSPRNQPQHF. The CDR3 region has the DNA TGTGCCAGCAGCCCCCGGAATCAGCCCCAGCATTTT.